One and the same sample provided the 9 T cell receptor beta chains below, sequenced in a study of tumor-infiltrating lymphocytes in localized non-small cell lung cancer (dated by TCRdb to the early 2020s). The library came from the immunoSEQ multiplex PCR assay. What TCRdb holds here is the immuneACCESS table cut down to in-frame rearrangements. Part of the clones is not present; checked against another copy, under half of the missing clones reflect an unresolved V gene, and the others are unexplained. The sample table holds around 15,000 clones, of which roughly 79% were seen once. Of the sample, approximately 9.6% is held by the ten largest clones. Sequencing was carried out using lung tumor tissue. These receptors originate from a human donor with non-small cell lung cancer.

The gene calls are TRBV10-1 and TRBJ2-7; TRBD1 matches 8 bases. Trimming took 4 bases from V and 4 from J; bases not matched to a gene: 12. The CDR3 is 16 residues long. Germline loops: CDR1 WNHNN, CDR2 SYGVQD (reference sequence). The CDR3 DNA is TGCGCCAGCAGTGGCCGACAGGGGTTTGTGAGTTACGAGCAGTACTTC. Amino acids: CASSGRQGFVSYEQYF.

V is TRBV7-8 and J is TRBJ2-2, with unresolved D. Germline V CDR1 and CDR2: SGHVS, FQNEAQ. CDR3 length equals 13 residues. V dropped 2 bases and J dropped 7 bases, with 8 bases sitting between them. The CDR3 loop is CASSLLAGGELFF. Written as DNA, the CDR3 is TGTGCCAGCAGCTTACTGGCCGGCGGGGAGCTGTTTTTT.

CDR3 sequence: CASSGRDSGTSNEQFF. The CDR3 region has the DNA TGTGCCAGCAGTGGACGGGACTCCGGGACGAGTAATGAGCAGTTCTTC. The V and J genes are TRBV2 and TRBJ2-1; weak D call: TRBD2 (6 bases). Germline values: CDR1 SNHLY, CDR2 FYNNEI. This CDR3 is 16 amino acids long. Deletions cut 4 bases from V and 7 bases from J, with 20 bases between.

The V gene is TRBV28, the J gene TRBJ1-2, with D tentatively TRBD1 (5 bases). V dropped 5 bases and J dropped 8 bases, with 12 bases sitting between them. This CDR3 is 12 amino acids long. Germline values: CDR1 MDHEN, CDR2 SYDVKM. CDR3 DNA: TGTGCCAGCAGTCCCCCGGGGGAGGGCTACACCTTC. Its translation: CASSPPGEGYTF.

Remarks on this clone: In the same sample, other DNA sequences code for this CDR3. The CDR3 sequence: CASSYTGTANYGYTF. Written as DNA, the CDR3 is TGTGCCAGCAGTTACACAGGGACGGCTAACTATGGCTACACCTTC. The chain links TRBV6-6 to TRBJ1-2; perhaps TRBD1 as D (6 bases). Trimming stripped 2 bases from V and 0 bases from J, with 10 bases between. CDR1 is MNHNY and CDR2 is SVGAGI in the germline V gene (reference sequence). This CDR3 is built from 15 residues.

The V call is TRBV7-6, the J call TRBJ2-3; a possible D gene is TRBD1 (6 bases). The germline V gene has CDR1 SGHVS and CDR2 FNYEAQ. The V end was cut by 4 bases, the J end by 2 bases, with 10 bases between. This CDR3 region has 14 residues. The DNA of the CDR3 is TGTGCCAGCAGCTCTGACAGGCCCACAGATACGCAGTATTTT. Its translation: CASSSDRPTDTQYF.

This chain uses TRBV10-1 with TRBJ1-5; D gene unclear. From germline, CDR1 is WNHNN and CDR2 SYGVQD (reference sequence). V dropped 3 bases and J dropped 4 bases, with 19 bases sitting between them. The CDR3 is made up of 17 amino acids. CDR3 nucleotide sequence: TGCGCCAGCAGTGATCATTTAGAGGGTGGGGAAAATCAGCCCCAGCATTTT. It specifies CASSDHLEGGENQPQHF.

This clone was seen a single time. This sequence joins TRBV5-1 and TRBJ2-7, with D unresolved. Trimming shortened V by 5 bases and J by 0 bases, and 9 bases separated the two germline ends. The CDR3 runs 13 residues. Germline V gives CDR1 SGHRS, CDR2 YFSETQ. The chain's CDR3 is CASRQISSYEQYF. DNA for the CDR3: TGCGCCAGCAGACAGATTAGCTCCTACGAGCAGTACTTC.

This sequence joins TRBV2 and TRBJ2-1; the match to TRBD2 covers 8 bases. This CDR3 spans 16 amino acids. V dropped 8 bases and J dropped 4; count of bases not matched to a gene: 13. Germline loops: CDR1 SNHLY, CDR2 FYNNEI. Here the CDR3 reads CASEELAGGSYNEQFF. The CDR3 DNA sequence: TGTGCCAGCGAAGAGTTGGCGGGGGGCTCATACAATGAGCAGTTCTTC.